The following is a T cell receptor beta chain sequence with its context. Germline V gene data show CDR1 as LGHDT and CDR2 as YNNKEL (reference sequence). The CDR3 totals 16 residues. The ends lost 4 bases at V and 4 bases at J; junction bases unmatched: 5. The record originates from a study of blood T cell repertoires in COVID-19. Under the authors' procedure: How many nucleated cells were present was estimated from reference gene primer amplification. Clones were read by immunoSEQ multiplex PCR, and TCRdb kept only the in-frame ones, dropping some. V and J calls and clone size are copied from that table; D and trimming were computed from the DNA. The profile shows 490,000 or so clones, about 88% of them singletons.

This rearrangement joins TRBV3-1 (or the pseudogene TRBV3-2) to TRBJ2-6, with 9 bases that match TRBD1. The TCR comes from an older woman who had recovered from COVID-19. The specimen was PBMCs or T cells enriched from blood (not recorded which). CDR3 sequence: CASSRGTGLGANVLTF. The CDR3 nucleotides read TGTGCCAGCAGCCGTGGGACAGGGCTCGGGGCCAACGTCCTGACTTTC.